The 4 T cell receptor beta chains presented below share a single source sample, sequenced in a study of T cells in Graves' hyperthyroidism and ophthalmopathy. From RNA transcripts, TCR beta CDR3 regions were amplified. The study used the HTBI primer set for a first-round RT-PCR of the TCR CDR3. One entry per CDR3 protein results from TCRdb running MiXCR on the multiplex PCR reads. The table includes 450,000 to 600,000 distinct CDR3 sequences, 20% detected once. Sequenced input: blood. The source of these receptors is a man aged 35-49 years with Graves' ophthalmopathy.

This clonotype came up a few times. The CDR3 region is CASSRDEGGGTQYF. The CDR3 nucleotides read TGTGCCAGCAGCCGGGACGAGGGTGGTGGGACCCAGTACTTC. The chain uses TRBV13 and TRBJ2-5, with D possibly called TRBD1 or TRBD2 (5 bases each). Germline V lookup: CDR1 PRHDT, CDR2 FYEKMQ (reference sequence). Deletions cut 5 bases from V and 7 bases from J, with 17 bases between. CDR3 length equals 14 residues.

The chain uses TRBV11-2 and TRBJ2-5; 14 bases line up with TRBD2. V was pared by 8 bases and J by 5 bases, with 22 bases of the junction left unmatched. The germline CDR1 and CDR2 sequences are SGHAT and FQNNGV. This CDR3 has 20 amino acids. This CDR3 is CASGYPPTGTSGSVRETQYF. The CDR3, as DNA: TGTGCCAGCGGATACCCCCCTACCGGGACTAGCGGGAGTGTGAGGGAGACCCAGTACTTC.

In its sample, this clonotype was seen a few times. This chain connects TRBV2 to TRBJ1-5, with 7 bases identical to TRBD1. CDR3 length: 16 residues. From germline, CDR1 is SNHLY and CDR2 FYNNEI. The junction had 9 bases not matched to a gene; V was cut back by 5 bases and J by 2 bases. DNA for the CDR3: TGTGCCAGCAGTCCCCGGGACAGCCGAGGCAATCAGCCCCAGCATTTT. Translation gives CASSPRDSRGNQPQHF.

This clonotype appeared many times. The gene calls are TRBV28 and TRBJ2-3; 10 nucleotides agree with TRBD2. Germline V CDR1 and CDR2: MDHEN, SYDVKM. The CDR3 extends over 16 amino acids. V was clipped by 2 bases and J by 7 bases; unmatched bases: 9. The CDR3 coding sequence is TGTGCCAGCAGTTTAACACTAGCGGGATCGACGAATACGCAGTATTTT. It specifies CASSLTLAGSTNTQYF. Full variable domain (remainder filled in from reference TRBV28 and TRBJ2-3): DVKVTQSSRYLVKRTGEKVFLECVQDMDHENMFWYRQDPGLGLRLIYFSYDVKMKEKGDIPEGYSVSREKKERFSLILESASTNQTSMYLCASSLTLAGSTNTQYFGPGTRLTVL.